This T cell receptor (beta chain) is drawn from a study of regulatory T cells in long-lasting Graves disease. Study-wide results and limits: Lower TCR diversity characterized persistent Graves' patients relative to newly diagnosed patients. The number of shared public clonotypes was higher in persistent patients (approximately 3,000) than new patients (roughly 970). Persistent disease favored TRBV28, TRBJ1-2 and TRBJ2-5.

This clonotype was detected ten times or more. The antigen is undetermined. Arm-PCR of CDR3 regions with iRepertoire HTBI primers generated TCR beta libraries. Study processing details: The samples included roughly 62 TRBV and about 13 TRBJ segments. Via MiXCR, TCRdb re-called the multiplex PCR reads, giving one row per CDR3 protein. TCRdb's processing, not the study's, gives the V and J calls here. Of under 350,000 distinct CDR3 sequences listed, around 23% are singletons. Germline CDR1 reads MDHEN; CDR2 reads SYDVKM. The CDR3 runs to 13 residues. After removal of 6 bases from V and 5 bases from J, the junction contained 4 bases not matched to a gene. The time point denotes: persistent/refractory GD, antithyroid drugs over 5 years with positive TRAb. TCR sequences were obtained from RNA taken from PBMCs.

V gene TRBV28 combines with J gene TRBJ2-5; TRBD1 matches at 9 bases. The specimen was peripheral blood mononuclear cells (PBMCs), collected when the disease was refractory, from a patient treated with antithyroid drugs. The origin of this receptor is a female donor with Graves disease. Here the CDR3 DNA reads TGTGCCAGCAGGACAGGGGGTTGGGAGACCCAGTACTTC. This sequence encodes CASRTGGWETQYF.